This T cell receptor beta chain is from a study of T cells after yellow fever vaccination. Study background: Low-cell-number fractions underwent preparation using SMART-Seq v4 Ultra Low Input.

Overall study results and limits: Researchers report a weaker secondary response that nonetheless peaked faster, day 5 versus 15.

TCRdb processed the 5' RACE reads anew with MiXCR; each CDR3 protein has one entry. The repertoire holds 500,000 to 650,000 distinct CDR3 sequences, 13% seen once, with over 13% in the top ten. The CDR3 contains 14 residues. The V gene lost 4 bases and the J gene lost 3 bases, with 11 bases spanning the gap. This clonotype was observed a handful of times. The antigen is unknown. The chain recombines TRBV12-3 or TRBV12-4 with TRBJ2-3, with a possible D match to TRBD2 (5 bases). Sequenced material: PBMCs, taken on the day of the yellow fever booster vaccination. This receptor was obtained from a man aged 25 to 45 who received the YFV17D yellow fever vaccine. CDR3 sequence reads: CASSYGGPTDTQYF. CDR3 nucleotide sequence: TGTGCCAGCAGTTACGGAGGCCCTACAGATACGCAGTATTTT.